In its sample, the clone carrying this T cell receptor beta chain was seen many times. This specimen comes from a study of early T cells in non-severe SARS-CoV-2 infection. Overall study context: Chains stayed unpaired after sequencing of bulk RNA from unsorted whole blood.

The protocol attached unique molecular identifiers to individual cDNA molecules. MiXCR, applied by TCRdb to the 5' RACE reads, yields one record per CDR3 protein. Of about 25,000 distinct CDR3 sequences listed, roughly 4% are singletons. Sequencing was carried out using whole blood. The clonotype comes from an adult who was a healthcare worker with PCR-confirmed SARS-CoV-2 infection or an uninfected control (not recorded which).

The CDR3 reads CASSQAYFDEQFF. CDR3 in DNA: TGTGCCAGCAGCCAAGCATATTTCGATGAGCAGTTCTTC. V gene TRBV14 combines with J gene TRBJ2-1; no clear D. This CDR3 is 13 amino acids long. V was cut by 1 base and J by 8 bases, with 9 bases left in between. Per the germline V gene, CDR1 is SGHDN and CDR2 is FVKESK.